One T cell receptor (beta chain) is described in this entry. The target antigen is unknown. The sample is drawn from a study of cytomegalovirus exposure and HLA in healthy donors. Unrecorded immune exposures were likely, despite nominal health at sampling. Germline V lookup: CDR1 MNHNS, CDR2 SASEGT. The junction had 6 bases not matched to a gene; V was cut back by 4 bases and J by 5 bases. The CDR3 sequence is 15 residues long. 60 Vbeta and 13 Jbeta primers were used in PCR. Sequenced by immunoSEQ multiplex PCR; TCRdb stores in-frame clones only, minus some. The table includes approximately 160,000 clones, about 64% detected once. General observations from the study: Researchers reported in a later analysis that a missense DCLRE1C variant was tied to TCR beta V- and J-gene trimming. The study dropped some indistinguishable V segments, TRBV6-2 and TRBV6-3 among them. Whilst most TCR sequences proved rare, a subset of public TCRs occurred across many donors.

The sample was PBMCs. The clonotype comes from a man in his fifties or sixties in good health and CMV-seronegative. The V and J genes are TRBV6-1 and TRBJ1-2; 11 nucleotides align to TRBD1. The CDR3 DNA sequence: TGTGCCAGCAGTGTCCGGGGACAGGGGGTATATGGCTACACCTTC. It translates to CASSVRGQGVYGYTF.